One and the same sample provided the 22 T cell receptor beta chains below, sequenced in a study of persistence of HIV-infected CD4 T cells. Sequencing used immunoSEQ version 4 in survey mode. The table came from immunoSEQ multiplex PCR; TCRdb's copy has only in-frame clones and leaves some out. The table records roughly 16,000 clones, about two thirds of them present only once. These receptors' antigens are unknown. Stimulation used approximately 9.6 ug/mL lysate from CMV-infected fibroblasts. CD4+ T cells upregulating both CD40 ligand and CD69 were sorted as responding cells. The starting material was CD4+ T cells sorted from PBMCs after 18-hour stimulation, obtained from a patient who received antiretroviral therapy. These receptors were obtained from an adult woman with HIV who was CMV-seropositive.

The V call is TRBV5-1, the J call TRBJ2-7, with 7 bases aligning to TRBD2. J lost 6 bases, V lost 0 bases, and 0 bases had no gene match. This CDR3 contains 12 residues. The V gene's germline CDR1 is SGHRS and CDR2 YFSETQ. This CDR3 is CASSLAGGEQYF. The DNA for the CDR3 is TGCGCCAGCAGCTTGGCGGGGGGCGAGCAGTACTTC.

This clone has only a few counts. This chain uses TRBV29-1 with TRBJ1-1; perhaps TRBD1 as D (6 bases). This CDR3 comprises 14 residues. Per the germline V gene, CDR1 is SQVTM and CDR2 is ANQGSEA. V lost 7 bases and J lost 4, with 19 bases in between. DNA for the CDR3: TGCAGCGCTGGGGGCAGGGGAGTAGGCACTGAAGCTTTCTTT. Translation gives CSAGGRGVGTEAFF.

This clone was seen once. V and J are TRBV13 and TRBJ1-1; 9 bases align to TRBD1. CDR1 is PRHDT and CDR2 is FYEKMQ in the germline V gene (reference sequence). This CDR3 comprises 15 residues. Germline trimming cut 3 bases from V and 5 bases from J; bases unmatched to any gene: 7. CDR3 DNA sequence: TGTGCCAGCAGCTTCTTCGGGACAGGGAAGACTGAAGCTTTCTTT. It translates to CASSFFGTGKTEAFF.

CDR3 amino acids: CASSVLLNTGELFF. The CDR3 DNA sequence: TGTGCCAGCAGTGTACTACTGAACACCGGGGAGCTGTTTTTT. The rearrangement joins TRBV28 to TRBJ2-2, with no clear D. This CDR3 comprises 14 residues. Trimming shortened V by 5 bases and J by 1 base, and 8 bases separated the two germline ends. The germline gives CDR1 MDHEN, CDR2 SYDVKM.

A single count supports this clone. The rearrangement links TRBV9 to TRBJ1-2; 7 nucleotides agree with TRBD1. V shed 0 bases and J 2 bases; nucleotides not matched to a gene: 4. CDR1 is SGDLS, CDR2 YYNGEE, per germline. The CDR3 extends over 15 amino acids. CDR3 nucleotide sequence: TGTGCCAGCAGCGTAGATGGCAGGGGGAACTATGGCTACACCTTC. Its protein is CASSVDGRGNYGYTF.

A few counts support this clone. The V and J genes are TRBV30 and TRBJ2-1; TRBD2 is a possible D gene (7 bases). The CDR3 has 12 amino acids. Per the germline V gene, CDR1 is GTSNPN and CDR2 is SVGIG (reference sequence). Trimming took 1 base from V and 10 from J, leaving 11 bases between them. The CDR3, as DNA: TGTGCCTGGAGTGCCGGGGGGCACGAGCAGTTCTTC. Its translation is CAWSAGGHEQFF.

The CDR3 spells CASSWRDHNSPLHF. The CDR3, as DNA: TGTGCCAGCAGTTGGCGGGACCATAATTCACCCCTCCACTTT. The gene calls are TRBV27 and TRBJ1-6; D is perhaps TRBD1 (5 bases). The ends were cut back, 4 bases at V and 5 bases at J, with 9 bases in the middle. Per the germline V gene, CDR1 is MNHEY and CDR2 is SMNVEV (reference sequence). CDR3 size: 14 residues.

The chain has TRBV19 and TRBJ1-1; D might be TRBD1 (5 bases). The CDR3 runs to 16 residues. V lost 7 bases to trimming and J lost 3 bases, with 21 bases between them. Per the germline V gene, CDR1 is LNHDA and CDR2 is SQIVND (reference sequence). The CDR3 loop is CASTQLRGLGDTEAFF. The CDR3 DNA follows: TGTGCCAGTACTCAGCTGAGGGGTTTGGGGGACACTGAAGCTTTCTTT.

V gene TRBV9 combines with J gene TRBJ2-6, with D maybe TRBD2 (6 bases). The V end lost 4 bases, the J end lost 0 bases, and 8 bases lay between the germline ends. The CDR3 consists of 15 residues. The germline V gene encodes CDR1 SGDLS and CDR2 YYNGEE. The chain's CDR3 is CASSPGGSGANVLTF. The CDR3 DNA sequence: TGTGCCAGCAGCCCCGGGGGCTCTGGGGCCAACGTCCTGACTTTC.

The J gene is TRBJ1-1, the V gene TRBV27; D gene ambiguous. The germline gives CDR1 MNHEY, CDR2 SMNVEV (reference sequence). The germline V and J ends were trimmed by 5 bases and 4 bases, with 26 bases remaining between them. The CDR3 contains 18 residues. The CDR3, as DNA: TGTGCCAGCAGTCACTTCGGGGTAGGTGGGCTGCGGGGCACTGAAGCTTTCTTT. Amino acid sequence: CASSHFGVGGLRGTEAFF.

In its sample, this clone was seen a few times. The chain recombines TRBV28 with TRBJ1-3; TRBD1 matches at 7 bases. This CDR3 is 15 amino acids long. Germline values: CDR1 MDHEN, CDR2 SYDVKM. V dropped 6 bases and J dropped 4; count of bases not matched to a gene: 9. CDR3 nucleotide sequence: TGTGCCAGCAGGCCTACAGGGGAAGGAGGAAACACCATATATTTT. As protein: CASRPTGEGGNTIYF.

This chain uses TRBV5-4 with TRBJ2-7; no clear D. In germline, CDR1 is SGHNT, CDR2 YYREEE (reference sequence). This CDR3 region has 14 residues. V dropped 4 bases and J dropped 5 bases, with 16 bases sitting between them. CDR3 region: CASSTLKKPHEQYV. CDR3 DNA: TGTGCCAGCAGCACCCTAAAAAAACCCCACGAGCAGTACGTC.

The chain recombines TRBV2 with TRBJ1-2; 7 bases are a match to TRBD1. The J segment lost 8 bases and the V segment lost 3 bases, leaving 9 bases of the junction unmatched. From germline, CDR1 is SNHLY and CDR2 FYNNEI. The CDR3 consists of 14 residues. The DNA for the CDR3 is TGTGCCAGCAGTGAGGACAGGCCCTTCGAGGGCTACACCTTC. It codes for CASSEDRPFEGYTF.

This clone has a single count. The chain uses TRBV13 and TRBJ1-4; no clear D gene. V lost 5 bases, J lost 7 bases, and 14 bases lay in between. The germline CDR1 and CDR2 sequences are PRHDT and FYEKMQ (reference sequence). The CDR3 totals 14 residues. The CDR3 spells CASSRKGSGEKLFF. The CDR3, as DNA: TGTGCCAGCAGCCGGAAAGGGTCGGGTGAAAAACTGTTTTTT.

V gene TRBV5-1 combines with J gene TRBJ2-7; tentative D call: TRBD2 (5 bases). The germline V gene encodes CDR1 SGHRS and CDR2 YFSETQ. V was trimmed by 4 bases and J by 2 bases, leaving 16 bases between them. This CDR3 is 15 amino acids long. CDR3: CASSPEVGETYEQYF. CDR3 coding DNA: TGCGCCAGCAGCCCGGAGGTGGGTGAGACCTACGAGCAGTACTTC.

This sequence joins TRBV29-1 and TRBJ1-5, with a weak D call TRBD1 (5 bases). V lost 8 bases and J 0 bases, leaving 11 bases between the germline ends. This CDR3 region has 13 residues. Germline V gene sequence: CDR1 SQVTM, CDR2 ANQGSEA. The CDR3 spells CSPRDGSNQPQHF. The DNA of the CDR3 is TGCAGCCCCCGGGACGGTAGCAATCAGCCCCAGCATTTT.

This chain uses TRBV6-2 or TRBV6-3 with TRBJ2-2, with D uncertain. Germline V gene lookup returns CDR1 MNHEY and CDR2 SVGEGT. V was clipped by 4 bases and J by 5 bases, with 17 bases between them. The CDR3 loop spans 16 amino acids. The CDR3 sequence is CASSFPPGLGTGELFF. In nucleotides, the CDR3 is TGTGCCAGCAGTTTCCCACCGGGCCTAGGGACCGGGGAGCTGTTTTTT.

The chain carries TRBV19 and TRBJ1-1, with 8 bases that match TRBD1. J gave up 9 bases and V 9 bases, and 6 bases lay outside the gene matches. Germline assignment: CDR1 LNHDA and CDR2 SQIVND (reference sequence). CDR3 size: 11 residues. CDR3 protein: CASKQGGQAFF. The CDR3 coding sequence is TGTGCCAGCAAACAGGGGGGGCAAGCTTTCTTT.

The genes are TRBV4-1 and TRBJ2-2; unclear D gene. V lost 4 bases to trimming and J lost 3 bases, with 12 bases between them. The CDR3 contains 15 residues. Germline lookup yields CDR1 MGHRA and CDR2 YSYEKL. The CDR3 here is CASSLPTQDTGELFF. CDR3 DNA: TGCGCCAGCAGCCTCCCCACGCAAGACACCGGGGAGCTGTTTTTT.

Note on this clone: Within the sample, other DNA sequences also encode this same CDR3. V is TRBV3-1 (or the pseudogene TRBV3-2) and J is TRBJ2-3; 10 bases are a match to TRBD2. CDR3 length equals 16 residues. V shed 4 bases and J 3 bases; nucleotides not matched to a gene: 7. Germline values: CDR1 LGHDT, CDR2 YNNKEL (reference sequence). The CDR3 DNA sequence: TGTGCCAGCAGCCCGCGACTAGCGGGTAATACAGATACGCAGTATTTT. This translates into CASSPRLAGNTDTQYF.

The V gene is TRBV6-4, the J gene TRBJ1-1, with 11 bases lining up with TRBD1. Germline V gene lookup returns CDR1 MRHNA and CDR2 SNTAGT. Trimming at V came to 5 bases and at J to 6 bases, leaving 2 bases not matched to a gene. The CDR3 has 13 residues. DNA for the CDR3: TGTGCCAGCAGTCGGGACAGGGGGTCTGAAGCTTTCTTT. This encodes CASSRDRGSEAFF.

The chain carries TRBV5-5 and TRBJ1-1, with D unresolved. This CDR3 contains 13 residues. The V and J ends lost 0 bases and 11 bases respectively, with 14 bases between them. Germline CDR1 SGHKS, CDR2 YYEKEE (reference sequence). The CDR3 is CASSLDFGSEAFF. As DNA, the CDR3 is TGTGCCAGCAGCTTGGACTTTGGTAGTGAGGCTTTCTTT. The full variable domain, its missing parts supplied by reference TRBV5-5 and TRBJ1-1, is DAGVTQSPTHLIKTRGQQVTLRCSPISGHKSVSWYQQVLGQGPQFIFQYYEKEERGRGNFPDRFSARQFPNYSSELNVNALLLGDSALYLCASSLDFGSEAFFGQGTRLTVV.